This T cell receptor beta chain was retrieved from a study of control samples from healthy donors and cancer patients. V lost 0 bases, J lost 8 bases, and 0 bases stayed unmatched. The CDR3 is made up of 12 amino acids. The germline gives CDR1 SGHAT, CDR2 FQNNGV. The data were produced by immunoSEQ multiplex PCR, yet TCRdb's version contains in-frame clones alone and is incomplete. Among over 150,000 clones listed, more than 90% were seen once. The origin of this receptor is a man younger than 45 in good health. Sample: blood. J is TRBJ1-2 and V is TRBV11-2, with 7 bases aligning to TRBD1. The CDR3 loop reads CASSLEGGGYTF. Written as DNA, the CDR3 is TGTGCCAGCAGCTTAGAAGGGGGCGGCTACACCTTC.